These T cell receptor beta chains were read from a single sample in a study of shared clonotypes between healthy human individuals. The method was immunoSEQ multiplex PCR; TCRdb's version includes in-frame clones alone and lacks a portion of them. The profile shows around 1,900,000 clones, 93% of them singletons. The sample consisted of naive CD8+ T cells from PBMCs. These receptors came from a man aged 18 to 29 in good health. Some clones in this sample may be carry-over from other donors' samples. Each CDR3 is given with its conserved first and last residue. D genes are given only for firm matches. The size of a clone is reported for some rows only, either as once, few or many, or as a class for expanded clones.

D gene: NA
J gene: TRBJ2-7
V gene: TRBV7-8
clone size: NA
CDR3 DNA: TGTGCCAGCAGCCAGCCGACTTCGGTTGCTGGCGAGCAGTACTTC
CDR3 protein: CASSQPTSVAGEQYF

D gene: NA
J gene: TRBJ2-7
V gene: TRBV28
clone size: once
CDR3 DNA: TGTGCCAGCAGTTTTGCAGGTGCCTACGAGCAGTACTTC
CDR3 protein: CASSFAGAYEQYF

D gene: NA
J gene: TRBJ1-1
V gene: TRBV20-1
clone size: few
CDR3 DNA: TGCAGTACACAAGATGAGACTGAAGCTTTCTTT
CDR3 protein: CSTQDETEAFF

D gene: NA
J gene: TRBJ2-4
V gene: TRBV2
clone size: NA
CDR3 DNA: TGTGCCAGCAGTGACCCGGCTCTAGCCAAAAACATTCAGTACTTC
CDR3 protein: CASSDPALAKNIQYF

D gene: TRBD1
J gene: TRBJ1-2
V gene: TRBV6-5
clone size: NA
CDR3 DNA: TGTGCCAGCAGCTGGGACAGTTCCAACTATGGCTACACCTTC
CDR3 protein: CASSWDSSNYGYTF

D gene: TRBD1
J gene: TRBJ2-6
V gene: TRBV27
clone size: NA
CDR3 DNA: TGTGCCAGCCTCAGGGGGTACGGGACCAACGTCCTGACTTTC
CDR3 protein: CASLRGYGTNVLTF

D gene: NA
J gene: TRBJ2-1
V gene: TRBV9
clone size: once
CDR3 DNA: TGTGCCAGCAGCGTATCTTTAGCGTTCAGTGAGCAGTTCTTC
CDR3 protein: CASSVSLAFSEQFF

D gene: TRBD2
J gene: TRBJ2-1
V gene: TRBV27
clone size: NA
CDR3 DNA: TGTGCCAGCAGTTCCTGGACTAGCGGAATTTACAATGAGCAGTTCTTC
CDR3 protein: CASSSWTSGIYNEQFF

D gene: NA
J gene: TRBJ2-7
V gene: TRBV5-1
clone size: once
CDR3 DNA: TGCGCCAGCACCCTTTCGGGCGAAGGGCAGGGGACCTACGAGCAGTACTTC
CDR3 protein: CASTLSGEGQGTYEQYF

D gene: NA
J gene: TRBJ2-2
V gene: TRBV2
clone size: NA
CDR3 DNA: TGTGCCAGCAGTGAGCGGGTGAACACCGGGGAGCTGTTTTTT
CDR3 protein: CASSERVNTGELFF

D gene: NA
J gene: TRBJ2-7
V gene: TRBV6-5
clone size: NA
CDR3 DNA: TGTGCCAGCAGTTACTCCCTTTCCTACGAGCAGTACTTC
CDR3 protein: CASSYSLSYEQYF

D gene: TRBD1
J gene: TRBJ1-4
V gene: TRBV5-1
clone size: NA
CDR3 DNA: TGCGCCAGCAGCCAAGGGACAGGGGGTTTTAATGAAAAACTGTTTTTT
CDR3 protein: CASSQGTGGFNEKLFF

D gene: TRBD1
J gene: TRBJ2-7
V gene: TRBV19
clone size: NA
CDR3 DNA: TGTGCCAGTAGTATAGATCAAGGACAGGGCTACGAGCAGTACTTC
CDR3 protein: CASSIDQGQGYEQYF

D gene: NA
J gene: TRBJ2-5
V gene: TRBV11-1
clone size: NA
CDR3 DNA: TGTGCCAGCAGCACCCAGCGGGTTAGGAGCGAACGAGAGACCCAGTACTTC
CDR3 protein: CASSTQRVRSERETQYF

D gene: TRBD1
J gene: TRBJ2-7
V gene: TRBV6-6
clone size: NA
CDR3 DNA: TGTGCCAGCAGTTTACAGGGGGCAGGGGCCTACGAGCAGTACTTC
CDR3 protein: CASSLQGAGAYEQYF

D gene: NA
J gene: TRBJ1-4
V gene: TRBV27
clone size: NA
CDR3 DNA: TGTGCCAGCAGTTTGAAGGTGAATGGGGATGAAAAACTGTTTTTT
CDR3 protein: CASSLKVNGDEKLFF

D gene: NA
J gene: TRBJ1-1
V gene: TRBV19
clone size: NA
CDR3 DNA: TGTGCCAGTTCGGACTGGACGGACACTGAAGCTTTCTTT
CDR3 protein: CASSDWTDTEAFF

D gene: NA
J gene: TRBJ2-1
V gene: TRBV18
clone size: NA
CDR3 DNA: TGTGCCAGCTCACCGTCAGGTGGAACGTTCTCCTACAATGAGCAGTTCTTC
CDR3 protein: CASSPSGGTFSYNEQFF